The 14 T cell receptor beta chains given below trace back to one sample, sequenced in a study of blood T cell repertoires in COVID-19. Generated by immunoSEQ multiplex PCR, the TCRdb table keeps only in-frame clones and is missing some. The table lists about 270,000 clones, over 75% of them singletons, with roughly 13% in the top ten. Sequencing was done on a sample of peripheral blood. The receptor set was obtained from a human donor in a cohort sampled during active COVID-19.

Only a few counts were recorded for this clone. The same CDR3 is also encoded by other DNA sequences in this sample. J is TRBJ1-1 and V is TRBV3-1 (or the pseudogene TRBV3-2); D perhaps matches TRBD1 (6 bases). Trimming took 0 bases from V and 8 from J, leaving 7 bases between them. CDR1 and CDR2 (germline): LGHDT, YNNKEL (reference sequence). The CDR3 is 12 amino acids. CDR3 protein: CASSQDRGEAFF. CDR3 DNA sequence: TGTGCCAGCAGCCAAGACAGGGGCGAAGCTTTCTTT.

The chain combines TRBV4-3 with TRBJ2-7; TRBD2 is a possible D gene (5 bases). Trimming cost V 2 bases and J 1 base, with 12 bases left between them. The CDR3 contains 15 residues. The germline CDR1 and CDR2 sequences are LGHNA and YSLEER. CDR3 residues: CASSQRFRGSYEQYF. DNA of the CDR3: TGCGCCAGCAGCCAAAGGTTCCGGGGTTCCTACGAGCAGTACTTC.

The CDR3 is CASATAVGDTGELFF. The DNA of the CDR3 is TGTGCCAGCGCAACTGCAGTCGGGGACACCGGGGAGCTGTTTTTT. The rearrangement joins TRBV7-8 to TRBJ2-2; perhaps TRBD2 as D (5 bases). V was clipped by 8 bases and J by 3 bases, with 16 bases between them. CDR1 is SGHVS, CDR2 FQNEAQ, per germline. CDR3 length equals 15 residues.

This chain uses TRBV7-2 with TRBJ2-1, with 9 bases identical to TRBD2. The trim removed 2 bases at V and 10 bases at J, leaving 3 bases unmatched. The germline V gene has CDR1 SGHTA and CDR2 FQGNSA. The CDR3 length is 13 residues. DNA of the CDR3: TGTGCCAGCAGCTTAAACAGCGGGAGGGAGCAGTTCTTC. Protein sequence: CASSLNSGREQFF.

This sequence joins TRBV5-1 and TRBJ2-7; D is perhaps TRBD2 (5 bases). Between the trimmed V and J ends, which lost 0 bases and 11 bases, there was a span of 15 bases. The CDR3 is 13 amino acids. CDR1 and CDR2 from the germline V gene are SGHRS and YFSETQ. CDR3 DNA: TGCGCCAGCAGCTTGGACGGACTCCTGGGAAAGTACTTC. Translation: CASSLDGLLGKYF. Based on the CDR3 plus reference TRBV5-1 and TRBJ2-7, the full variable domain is KAGVTQTPRYLIKTRGQQVTLSCSPISGHRSVSWYQQTPGQGLQFLFEYFSETQRNKGNFPGRFSGRQFSNSRSEMNVSTLELGDSALYLCASSLDGLLGKYFGPGTRLTVT.

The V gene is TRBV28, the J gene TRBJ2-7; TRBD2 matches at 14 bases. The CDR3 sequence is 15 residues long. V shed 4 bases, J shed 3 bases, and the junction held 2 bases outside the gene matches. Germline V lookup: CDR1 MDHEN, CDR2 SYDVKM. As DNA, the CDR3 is TGTGCCAGCAGTTCCGGGACTAGCGGGGGCTACGAGCAGTACTTC. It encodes CASSSGTSGGYEQYF.

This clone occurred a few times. CDR3 amino acids: CASSQVSGLGYEQYF. CDR3 DNA sequence: TGCGCCAGCAGCCAAGTTTCGGGACTAGGCTACGAGCAGTACTTC. This chain connects TRBV4-3 to TRBJ2-7; 8 positions agree with TRBD2. This CDR3 is built from 15 residues. Germline CDR1 is LGHNA and CDR2 is YSLEER. With V trimmed by 1 base and J by 3 bases, 5 bases remained unmatched.

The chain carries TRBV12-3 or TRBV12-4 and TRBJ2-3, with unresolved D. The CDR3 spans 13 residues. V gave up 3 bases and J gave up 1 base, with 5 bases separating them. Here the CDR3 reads CASSFGGTDTQYF. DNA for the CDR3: TGTGCCAGCAGTTTTGGAGGCACAGATACGCAGTATTTT.

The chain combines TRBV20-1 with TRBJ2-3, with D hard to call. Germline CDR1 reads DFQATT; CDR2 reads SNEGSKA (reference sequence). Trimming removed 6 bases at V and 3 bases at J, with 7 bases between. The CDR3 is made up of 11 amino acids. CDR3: CSAPLTDTQYF. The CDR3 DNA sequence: TGCAGTGCCCCCCTGACAGATACGCAGTATTTT.

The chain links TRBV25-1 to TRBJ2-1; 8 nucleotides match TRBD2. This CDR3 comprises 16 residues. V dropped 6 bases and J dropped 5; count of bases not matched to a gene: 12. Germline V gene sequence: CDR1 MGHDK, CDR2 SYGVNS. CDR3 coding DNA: TGTGCCAGCAGACAGACCGAGACTAGCGATGACAATGAGCAGTTCTTC. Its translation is CASRQTETSDDNEQFF.

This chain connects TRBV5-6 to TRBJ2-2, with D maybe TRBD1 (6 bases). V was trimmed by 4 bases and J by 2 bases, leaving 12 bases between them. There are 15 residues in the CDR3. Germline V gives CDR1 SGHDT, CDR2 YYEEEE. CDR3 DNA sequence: TGTGCCAGCAGCCCTTTGGACAGTAACACCGGGGAGCTGTTTTTT. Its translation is CASSPLDSNTGELFF.

CDR3: CSVQGVTNGYTF. Written as DNA, the CDR3 is TGCAGCGTTCAAGGGGTTACTAATGGCTACACCTTC. The chain uses TRBV29-1 and TRBJ1-2; D possibly corresponds to TRBD1 (5 bases). The CDR3 runs 12 residues. V was shortened by 5 bases and J by 6 bases, with 13 bases between the two germline ends. Germline V gene data show CDR1 as SQVTM and CDR2 as ANQGSEA. Drawing the rest from reference TRBV29-1 and TRBJ1-2, the complete variable domain is SAVISQKPSRDICQRGTSLTIQCQVDSQVTMMFWYRQQPGQSLTLIATANQGSEATYESGFVIDKFPISRPNLTFSTLTVSNMSPEDSSIYLCSVQGVTNGYTFGSGTRLTVV.

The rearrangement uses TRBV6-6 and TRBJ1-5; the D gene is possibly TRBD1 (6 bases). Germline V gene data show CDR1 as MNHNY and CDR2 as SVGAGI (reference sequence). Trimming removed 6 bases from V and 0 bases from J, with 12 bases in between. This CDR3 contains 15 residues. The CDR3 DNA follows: TGTGCCAGCAGCCCCGACAGGCTTAGCAATCAGCCCCAGCATTTT. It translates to CASSPDRLSNQPQHF.

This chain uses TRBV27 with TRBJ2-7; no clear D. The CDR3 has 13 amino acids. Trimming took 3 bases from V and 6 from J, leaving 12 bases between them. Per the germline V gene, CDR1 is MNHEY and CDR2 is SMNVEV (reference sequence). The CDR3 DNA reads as TGTGCCAGCAGTTTTCTAGGTTACGGCGAGCAGTACTTC. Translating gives CASSFLGYGEQYF.